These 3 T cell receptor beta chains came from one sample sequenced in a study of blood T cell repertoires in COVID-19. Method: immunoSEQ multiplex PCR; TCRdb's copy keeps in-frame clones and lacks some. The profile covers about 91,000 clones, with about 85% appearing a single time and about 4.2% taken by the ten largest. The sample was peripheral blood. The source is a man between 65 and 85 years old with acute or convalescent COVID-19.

The CDR3 protein is CSVADSANTEAFF. DNA for the CDR3: TGCAGCGTCGCCGACAGCGCAAACACTGAAGCTTTCTTT. J is TRBJ1-1 and V is TRBV29-1; D is possibly TRBD1 (5 bases). CDR3 length: 13 residues. V was shortened by 6 bases and J by 2 bases, with 13 bases between the two germline ends. Germline CDR1 and CDR2: SQVTM and ANQGSEA.

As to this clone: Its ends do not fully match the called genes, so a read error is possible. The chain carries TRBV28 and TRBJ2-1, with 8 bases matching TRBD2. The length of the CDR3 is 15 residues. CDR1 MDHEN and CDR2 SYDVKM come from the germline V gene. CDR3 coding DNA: TGTGCCAGCACTTTAAGCGGGGGCTTTTACAATGAGCAGTTCTTC. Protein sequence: CASTLSGGFYNEQFF.

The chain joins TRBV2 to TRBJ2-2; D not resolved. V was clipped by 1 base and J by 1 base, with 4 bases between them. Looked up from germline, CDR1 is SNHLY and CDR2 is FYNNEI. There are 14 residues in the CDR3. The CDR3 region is CASSEVRNTGELFF. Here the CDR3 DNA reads TGTGCCAGCAGTGAAGTTAGGAACACCGGGGAGCTGTTTTTT.